Listed below are T cell receptor beta chains from one sample, sequenced in a study of shared clonotypes between healthy human individuals. TCRdb's copy holds only in-frame clones and misses some; the assay was immunoSEQ multiplex PCR. The data hold around 600,000 clones, with roughly 97% observed a single time. The source material was naive CD4+ T cells sorted from blood. The receptors stem from a woman in her twenties or thirties in good health. CDR3s include the opening cysteine and the closing phenylalanine or tryptophan. The D gene is left open where the match is weak. Where a row states a size, it is once, few, many or the class of an expanded clone; other rows omit it.

j_call | d_call | clone_size | v_call | cdr3_aa | cdr3_nt
TRBJ2-5 | NA | NA | TRBV25-1 | CASSLLSQETQYF | TGTGCCAGCAGTTTATTATCACAAGAGACCCAGTACTTC
TRBJ2-7 | NA | once | TRBV19 | CASSPWDESYEQYF | TGTGCCAGTAGTCCCTGGGACGAGAGCTACGAGCAGTACTTC
TRBJ2-3 | NA | NA | TRBV19 | CASSPLQPTDTQYF | TGTGCCAGTAGTCCTCTGCAACCCACAGATACGCAGTATTTT
TRBJ1-4 | NA | NA | TRBV29-1 | CSACLTRREKLFF | TGCAGCGCCTGTCTCACGAGGAGGGAAAAACTGTTTTTT
TRBJ2-7 | NA | NA | TRBV30 | CAWTPPALVGAHYEQYF | TGTGCCTGGACCCCACCCGCCCTGGTAGGGGCCCACTACGAGCAGTACTTC
TRBJ1-2 | NA | NA | TRBV2 | CASNPPRDHGYTF | TGTGCCAGCAACCCCCCCCGGGACCATGGCTACACCTTC
TRBJ2-3 | NA | once | TRBV5-4 | CASRLDQHTQYF | TGTGCCAGCAGGCTGGACCAGCATACGCAGTATTTT
TRBJ1-5 | NA | NA | TRBV28 | CASSRTDINQPQHF | TGTGCCAGCAGCAGGACAGATATCAATCAGCCCCAGCATTTT
TRBJ1-1 | TRBD1 | NA | TRBV7-8 | CASSPLLQGWTEAFF | TGTGCCAGCAGCCCACTTCTACAGGGGTGGACTGAAGCTTTCTTT
TRBJ2-2 | TRBD1 | NA | TRBV2 | CASEPGQGVVGELFF | TGTGCCTCGGAGCCGGGACAGGGGGTTGTCGGGGAGCTGTTTTTT
TRBJ1-5 | NA | NA | TRBV5-5 | CASSRYRDSNQPQHF | TGTGCCAGCAGCCGGTACAGGGATAGCAATCAGCCCCAGCATTTT
TRBJ1-1 | NA | NA | TRBV28 | CASSGSYGAPNTEAFF | TGTGCCAGCAGTGGATCCTATGGGGCCCCGAACACTGAAGCTTTCTTT
TRBJ1-5 | NA | NA | TRBV4-1 | CASSQGSGASNQPQHF | TGCGCCAGCAGCCAAGGAAGTGGGGCGAGCAATCAGCCCCAGCATTTT
TRBJ2-4 | NA | NA | TRBV11-2 | CASSLYSGGASQQNIQYF | TGTGCCAGCAGCTTATATTCCGGAGGGGCTAGCCAACAAAACATTCAGTACTTC
TRBJ2-3 | TRBD2 | NA | TRBV28 | CASRTSGSTDTQYF | TGTGCCTCTAGGACTAGCGGCAGCACAGATACGCAGTATTTT
TRBJ1-4 | NA | NA | TRBV28 | CASSPVDSGNEKLFF | TGTGCCAGCAGTCCGGTCGATTCTGGCAATGAAAAACTGTTTTTT
TRBJ2-1 | TRBD2 | NA | TRBV11-2 | CASSPTRTSGYNEQFF | TGTGCCAGCAGCCCAACTCGGACTAGCGGATACAATGAGCAGTTCTTC
TRBJ2-1 | TRBD1 | NA | TRBV5-1 | CASSLTGVHNEQFF | TGCGCCAGCAGCCTGACAGGGGTCCACAATGAGCAGTTCTTC
TRBJ2-3 | TRBD1 | NA | TRBV5-1 | CASSPGGTGGDTQYF | TGCGCCAGCAGCCCTGGAGGGACAGGGGGAGATACGCAGTATTTT
TRBJ2-5 | TRBD1 | NA | TRBV7-9 | CASSMGQGETQYF | TGTGCCAGCAGCATGGGACAGGGAGAGACCCAGTACTTC
TRBJ2-3 | TRBD1 | NA | TRBV19 | CASSTRQGRTDTQYF | TGTGCCAGTAGTACCCGACAGGGCCGCACAGATACGCAGTATTTT
TRBJ1-4 | NA | few | TRBV28 | CASSHEGMLFF | TGTGCCAGCAGCCATGAGGGAATGCTGTTTTTT
TRBJ1-2 | NA | NA | TRBV2 | CASIRDTYNYGYTF | TGTGCCAGCATCCGGGACACCTATAACTATGGCTACACCTTC
TRBJ2-7 | TRBD2 | once | TRBV28 | CASSPGTSGGYEQYF | TGTGCCAGCAGTCCCGGGACTAGCGGAGGCTACGAGCAGTACTTC
TRBJ2-3 | NA | NA | TRBV7-2 | CASSFVQGTDTQYF | TGTGCCAGCAGCTTTGTACAGGGCACAGATACGCAGTATTTT
TRBJ2-1 | NA | once | TRBV4-2 | CASSQDRRVAAYDEQFF | TGTGCCAGCAGCCAAGATCGGAGAGTAGCGGCCTACGATGAGCAGTTCTTC
TRBJ2-2 | NA | NA | TRBV10-1 | CASSETDRGELFF | TGCGCCAGCAGTGAGACGGACAGAGGGGAGCTGTTTTTT
TRBJ2-7 | TRBD1 | NA | TRBV9 | CASSPSRGNYEQYF | TGTGCCAGCAGCCCATCCAGGGGGAACTACGAGCAGTACTTC
TRBJ2-7 | NA | NA | TRBV18 | CASSPPLPSYEQYF | TGTGCCAGCTCACCACCGCTTCCTTCCTACGAGCAGTACTTC
TRBJ2-2 | TRBD2 | NA | TRBV27 | CASSDIAGVSTDLAGELFF | TGTGCCAGCAGCGATATAGCGGGAGTTTCAACAGATCTGGCCGGGGAGCTGTTTTTT
TRBJ2-7 | NA | NA | TRBV15 | CATSRDHRQGYEQYF | TGTGCCACCAGCAGAGATCACCGTCAGGGCTACGAGCAGTACTTC
TRBJ2-2 | TRBD1 | NA | TRBV7-8 | CASSTRQGSPNTGELFF | TGTGCCAGCAGCACCCGACAGGGGAGTCCGAACACCGGGGAGCTGTTTTTT
TRBJ1-5 | TRBD1 | NA | TRBV28 | CASSPGDRGGQPQHF | TGTGCCAGCAGTCCCGGGGACAGGGGGGGACAGCCCCAGCATTTT
TRBJ1-5 | NA | NA | TRBV28 | CASSFRGARGGSPDQPQHF | TGTGCCAGCAGTTTCCGTGGGGCCAGGGGCGGTTCCCCTGATCAGCCCCAGCATTTT
TRBJ2-1 | TRBD2 | NA | TRBV2 | CASSIGLAGTYNEQFF | TGTGCCAGCAGTATCGGACTAGCGGGAACCTACAATGAGCAGTTCTTC
TRBJ2-2 | TRBD2 | NA | TRBV25-1 | CASSEGGSDTGELFF | TGTGCCAGCAGTGAAGGCGGGAGCGACACCGGGGAGCTGTTTTTT
TRBJ2-7 | NA | NA | TRBV27 | CASSTPGDSYEQYF | TGTGCCAGCAGTACCCCGGGGGACTCCTACGAGCAGTACTTC
TRBJ2-7 | TRBD1 | NA | TRBV2 | CASRRGQSYEQYF | TGTGCCAGCAGACGGGGACAGTCCTACGAGCAGTACTTC